The 22 T cell receptor beta chains in this list originate from one sample, sequenced in a study of blood T cell repertoires in COVID-19. Using immunoSEQ multiplex PCR, the repertoire was profiled, and TCRdb retains in-frame clones only, with some absent. In the table there are tens of thousands of clones, 90% to 95% of which are singletons. Sequenced material: peripheral blood. The source of these receptors is a man aged 50-59 years with active COVID-19.

The chain employs TRBV18 and TRBJ1-1; 8 bases align to TRBD1. Germline CDR1 is KGHSH and CDR2 is LQKENI. With 3 bases clipped from V and 5 bases from J, the junction kept 5 bases outside the gene matches. CDR3 length: 14 residues. CDR3 loop: CASSPRQGWTEAFF. CDR3 in DNA: TGTGCCAGCTCACCCCGACAGGGGTGGACTGAAGCTTTCTTT.

The gene calls are TRBV11-3 and TRBJ2-7; TRBD1 matches at 7 bases. This CDR3 comprises 13 residues. CDR1 is SGHNT and CDR2 is YENEEA in the germline V gene. The V gene end was trimmed by 3 bases and the J gene end by 5 bases; junction bases not matched to a gene: 4. The CDR3 DNA follows: TGTGCCAGCAGCTTGACAGGGCTGAACGAGCAGTACTTC. It yields the protein CASSLTGLNEQYF.

The chain carries TRBV5-1 and TRBJ2-1, with TRBD1 identical over 10 bases. The germline CDR1 and CDR2 sequences are SGHRS and YFSETQ. V gave up 4 bases and J gave up 9 bases; unmatched junction bases: 7. The length of the CDR3 is 14 residues. In nucleotides, the CDR3 is TGCGCCAGCAGCGTAGACAGGGGGCAGGGTGAGCAGTTCTTC. Protein product: CASSVDRGQGEQFF.

The DNA of the CDR3 is TGCGCCAGCAGCCGGGGGGCCCCGGGGACCGGGGAGCTGTTTTTT. Translated: CASSRGAPGTGELFF. The chain combines TRBV5-1 with TRBJ2-2; a weak D match, TRBD2 (7 bases). Germline CDR1 and CDR2: SGHRS and YFSETQ. This CDR3 has 15 amino acids. The V and J ends lost 4 bases and 5 bases respectively, with 15 bases between them.

J is TRBJ1-2 and V is TRBV5-1; D possibly corresponds to TRBD1 (6 bases). The ends were cut back, 0 bases at V and 5 bases at J, with 14 bases in the middle. Germline-derived CDR1 and CDR2 are SGHRS and YFSETQ. This CDR3 is built from 15 residues. The CDR3 nucleotides read TGCGCCAGCAGCTTGGCCTTAGGGCAGGGGTATGGCTACACCTTC. Its translation is CASSLALGQGYGYTF.

The gene calls are TRBV6-2 or TRBV6-3 and TRBJ2-3, with 7 bases aligning to TRBD2. CDR3 size: 18 residues. J was trimmed by 0 bases and V by 4 bases; bases with no gene match: 13. Per the germline V gene, CDR1 is MNHEY and CDR2 is SVGEGT. CDR3 amino acids: CASSWYVGQRGSTDTQYF. The CDR3, as DNA: TGTGCCAGCAGTTGGTATGTGGGGCAGCGGGGTAGCACAGATACGCAGTATTTT.

The chain has TRBV5-1 and TRBJ1-2, with D maybe TRBD1 (5 bases). Trimming pared 0 bases from V and 4 bases from J, leaving 10 bases between. Germline CDR1 is SGHRS and CDR2 is YFSETQ. This CDR3 has 14 amino acids. The CDR3 DNA follows: TGCGCCAGCAGCTTGGCTACAGGCAGCTATGGCTACACCTTC. Its translation is CASSLATGSYGYTF. Complete variable domain (other parts from reference TRBV5-1 and TRBJ1-2): KAGVTQTPRYLIKTRGQQVTLSCSPISGHRSVSWYQQTPGQGLQFLFEYFSETQRNKGNFPGRFSGRQFSNSRSEMNVSTLELGDSALYLCASSLATGSYGYTFGSGTRLTVV.

Here the CDR3 reads CASSEGQAKGYTF. The CDR3 DNA is TGTGCCAGCTCCGAGGGACAGGCCAAGGGCTACACCTTC. The chain recombines TRBV18 with TRBJ1-2; 8 bases match TRBD1. In germline, CDR1 is KGHSH, CDR2 LQKENI. The CDR3 consists of 13 residues. The ends lost 6 bases at V and 8 bases at J; junction bases unmatched: 8.

In DNA, the CDR3 is TGTGCCAGCAGTGTCCAGGTTGGCTATGGCTACACCTTC. Its translation: CASSVQVGYGYTF. The chain joins TRBV27 to TRBJ1-2; D is uncertain. CDR1 is MNHEY, CDR2 SMNVEV, per germline (reference sequence). The CDR3 loop spans 13 amino acids. V lost 5 bases, J lost 4 bases, and 11 bases lay in between.

The rearrangement links TRBV2 to TRBJ2-3; 7 bases align to TRBD1. Germline V CDR1 and CDR2: SNHLY, FYNNEI. With V trimmed by 8 bases and J by 5 bases, 4 bases remained unmatched. The CDR3 has 12 residues. The CDR3: CASCTGEDTQYF. The CDR3 bases are TGTGCCAGCTGCACAGGGGAAGATACGCAGTATTTT.

This clone showed up just once. This chain links TRBV30 with TRBJ1-3, with D hard to call. Trimming left V 3 bases short and J 3 bases short, with 15 bases between. The germline V gene encodes CDR1 GTSNPN and CDR2 SVGIG (reference sequence). The CDR3 runs to 15 residues. CDR3 sequence reads: CAWRADTLSGNTIYF. The CDR3 DNA reads as TGTGCCTGGAGGGCCGACACTCTCAGTGGAAACACCATATATTTT.

The rearrangement uses TRBV2 and TRBJ2-2; D possibly corresponds to TRBD1 (6 bases). V was cut by 6 bases and J by 4 bases, with 9 bases left in between. Per germline, CDR1 SNHLY and CDR2 FYNNEI. CDR3 size: 13 residues. This chain's CDR3 is CASSPDSTGELFF. In nucleotides, the CDR3 is TGTGCCAGCAGCCCGGACAGCACCGGGGAGCTGTTTTTT.

The chain couples TRBV18 to TRBJ2-1, with TRBD2 identical over 10 bases. Germline CDR1 reads KGHSH; CDR2 reads LQKENI. This CDR3 is 16 amino acids long. The V segment lost 2 bases and the J segment 7 bases; nucleotides outside the gene matches: 8. In DNA form, the CDR3 reads TGTGCCAGCTCACCATTCGTAGCGGGAGGCGGGAATGAGCAGTTCTTC. It specifies CASSPFVAGGGNEQFF.

The chain links TRBV28 to TRBJ1-2; TRBD1 is a possible D gene (5 bases). Per germline, CDR1 MDHEN and CDR2 SYDVKM. V was shortened by 1 base and J by 3 bases, with 6 bases between the two germline ends. This CDR3 has 13 residues. This CDR3 reads CASSLLQDYGYTF. The CDR3 DNA is TGTGCCAGCAGTTTATTACAGGACTATGGCTACACCTTC.

This clone was counted only a few times. The V call is TRBV4-1, the J call TRBJ1-5; a weak D match, TRBD1 (6 bases). CDR3 length: 16 residues. Germline V lookup: CDR1 MGHRA, CDR2 YSYEKL. V was cut by 4 bases and J by 1 base, with 14 bases left in between. CDR3 in DNA: TGCGCCAGCAGCCCTGAGGGGGGGTTGAGCAATCAGCCCCAGCATTTT. The encoded protein is CASSPEGGLSNQPQHF.

The chain is built from TRBV18 and TRBJ2-2, with 7 bases fitting TRBD2. Germline CDR1 is KGHSH and CDR2 is LQKENI. V lost 2 bases to trimming and J lost 5 bases; unmatched junction nucleotides: 11. The CDR3 totals 17 residues. The CDR3, as DNA: TGTGCCAGCTCACCATACTATCAAGGACTAGGAACCGGGGAGCTGTTTTTT. Translating it yields CASSPYYQGLGTGELFF.

The chain recombines TRBV2 with TRBJ1-4; tentative D call: TRBD1 (5 bases). The germline gives CDR1 SNHLY, CDR2 FYNNEI. The germline V and J ends were trimmed by 8 bases and 5 bases, with 15 bases remaining between them. The CDR3 covers 14 residues. The CDR3 DNA sequence: TGTGCCAGCCTGCAGGGAATCACGAATGAAAAACTGTTTTTT. Encoded protein: CASLQGITNEKLFF. Full variable domain (missing parts from reference TRBV2 and TRBJ1-4): EPEVTQTPSHQVTQMGQEVILRCVPISNHLYFYWYRQILGQKVEFLVSFYNNEISEKSEIFDDQFSVERPDGSNFTLKIRSTKLEDSAMYFCASLQGITNEKLFFGSGTQLSVL.

This chain joins TRBV28 and TRBJ1-6; D not resolved. Deletions cut 4 bases from V and 0 bases from J, with 10 bases between. Germline CDR1 reads MDHEN; CDR2 reads SYDVKM. The CDR3 covers 16 residues. This CDR3 reads CASSSGGSSYNSPLHF. As DNA, the CDR3 is TGTGCCAGCAGTTCTGGTGGGAGCTCCTATAATTCACCCCTCCACTTT.

The chain uses TRBV27 and TRBJ2-6; 10 nucleotides agree with TRBD2. J lost 2 bases, V lost 5 bases, and 6 bases had no gene match. The CDR3 loop spans 17 amino acids. Germline CDR1 MNHEY, CDR2 SMNVEV (reference sequence). CDR3 coding DNA: TGTGCCAGCAGTCGGGGACTAGCGATTGCTGGGGCCAACGTCCTGACTTTC. Protein product: CASSRGLAIAGANVLTF.

This sequence joins TRBV30 and TRBJ1-2; possibly TRBD1 for D (5 bases). V was cut by 1 base and J by 2 bases, with 5 bases left in between. There are 12 residues in the CDR3. Germline lookup yields CDR1 GTSNPN and CDR2 SVGIG (reference sequence). In DNA form, the CDR3 reads TGTGCCTGGAGTGGACAGAACTATGGCTACACCTTC. Translation: CAWSGQNYGYTF.

The table lists this clone with a few counts. V and J are TRBV2 and TRBJ2-2, with D perhaps TRBD1 (6 bases). CDR1 and CDR2 from the germline V gene are SNHLY and FYNNEI. V was shortened by 5 bases and J by 0 bases, with 10 bases between the two germline ends. The CDR3 loop spans 15 amino acids. The CDR3 spells CASSRQVPNTGELFF. The CDR3 DNA follows: TGTGCCAGCAGTCGACAGGTCCCGAACACCGGGGAGCTGTTTTTT.

The genes are TRBV5-1 and TRBJ2-3; 10 bases are shared with TRBD1. CDR3 length: 14 amino acids. Per the germline V gene, CDR1 is SGHRS and CDR2 is YFSETQ. J lost 4 bases, V lost 4 bases, and 3 bases had no gene match. The CDR3 nucleotides read TGCGCCAGCAGCCCGGGGACAGGGGCAGATACGCAGTATTTT. Translated, it gives CASSPGTGADTQYF.